Following are 12 T cell receptor beta chains from one sample sequenced in a study of preoperative IRX-2 immunotherapy in early breast cancer. Documented treatment: preoperative locoregional IRX-2 cytokine immunotherapy. Profiling relied on immunoSEQ multiplex PCR, and the TCRdb table lists in-frame clones only, not all of them. The repertoire consists of tens of thousands of clones, with roughly 95% occurring once and the leading ten covering 16%. The material sequenced was tumor tissue, taken after IRX-2 immunotherapy. These receptors came from a human donor with breast cancer.

The chain recombines TRBV10-1 with TRBJ2-5; 11 bases align to TRBD2. The CDR3 runs 15 residues. The germline gives CDR1 WNHNN, CDR2 SYGVQD (reference sequence). The CDR3 region is CVLNLLAGVWETQYF. The CDR3 DNA is TGCGTCCTAAACCTACTAGCGGGGGTTTGGGAGACCCAGTACTTC.

The table lists this clone with a few counts. This chain joins TRBV7-3 and TRBJ2-1, with D possibly TRBD2 on 6 matching bases. In germline, CDR1 is SGHTA, CDR2 FQGTGA. Trimming took 2 bases from V and 6 from J, leaving 17 bases between them. CDR3 length: 16 residues. CDR3 region: CASSLESGSAFNEQFF. The CDR3 nucleotides read TGTGCCAGCAGCTTAGAGAGCGGGTCGGCTTTCAATGAGCAGTTCTTC.

The chain has TRBV7-9 and TRBJ2-3; maybe TRBD1 (5 bases). V gave up 5 bases and J gave up 6 bases, with 18 bases separating them. The CDR3 runs 15 residues. Germline assignment: CDR1 SEHNR and CDR2 FQNEAQ (reference sequence). The CDR3 DNA is TGTGCCAGCAGCCTGTTGGAAGATAAGGGGGATACGCAGTATTTT. This translates into CASSLLEDKGDTQYF.

The genes are TRBV7-2 and TRBJ2-7, with 12 bases aligning to TRBD2. V was clipped by 1 base and J by 4 bases; unmatched bases: 5. CDR1 is SGHTA and CDR2 is FQGNSA in the germline V gene. CDR3 length equals 16 residues. The CDR3 here is CASSLETSGRGYEQYF. The CDR3 nucleotides are TGTGCCAGCAGCTTAGAGACTAGCGGGAGAGGGTACGAGCAGTACTTC.

The CDR3 DNA is TGTGCCAGCAGTTATTCACGCAGGGACAATTCACCCCTCCACTTT. Encoded protein: CASSYSRRDNSPLHF. The chain links TRBV6-5 to TRBJ1-6, with D tentatively TRBD1 (5 bases). There are 15 residues in the CDR3. V was trimmed by 3 bases and J by 7 bases, leaving 13 bases between them. The germline V gene has CDR1 MNHEY and CDR2 SVGAGI.

The V call is TRBV19, the J call TRBJ1-5; possible D gene TRBD1, 5 bases. The CDR3 is 16 residues long. V lost 1 base and J 3 bases, leaving 13 bases between the germline ends. CDR1 is LNHDA, CDR2 SQIVND, per germline (reference sequence). CDR3 region: CASSIVGGRVNQPQHF. CDR3 nucleotide sequence: TGTGCCAGTAGTATAGTTGGGGGTAGGGTCAATCAGCCCCAGCATTTT.

The chain recombines TRBV30 with TRBJ2-4; the D gene is possibly TRBD2 (6 bases). CDR3 length: 16 amino acids. Germline V gives CDR1 GTSNPN, CDR2 SVGIG (reference sequence). Trimming removed 0 bases from V and 0 bases from J, with 12 bases in between. The DNA for the CDR3 is TGTGCCTGGAGTGTGGGGGGATATCTAGCCAAAAACATTCAGTACTTC. Its translation: CAWSVGGYLAKNIQYF.

The chain uses TRBV27 and TRBJ2-3; 9 bases map to TRBD2. V lost 7 bases and J lost 4; bases outside the gene matches: 12. This CDR3 spans 16 amino acids. Germline V gene data show CDR1 as MNHEY and CDR2 as SMNVEV (reference sequence). CDR3 nucleotide sequence: TGTGCCAGCAAGGACGGCGGGGGGGCCGAGGCAGATACGCAGTATTTT. This encodes CASKDGGGAEADTQYF.

The chain employs TRBV5-1 and TRBJ2-3; 7 positions match TRBD2. V lost 0 bases, J lost 7 bases, and 5 bases stayed unmatched. The CDR3 runs 14 residues. Germline lookup yields CDR1 SGHRS and CDR2 YFSETQ. The CDR3 is CASSLERGDHTQYF. The CDR3 DNA sequence: TGCGCCAGCAGCTTGGAACGGGGGGATCATACGCAGTATTTT.

This chain connects TRBV28 to TRBJ2-7; 8 positions match TRBD1. The CDR3 consists of 14 residues. Trimming removed 5 bases from V and 3 bases from J; junction bases left unmatched: 6. CDR1 is MDHEN and CDR2 is SYDVKM in the germline V gene. CDR3 coding DNA: TGTGCCAGCAGTCACCGGACAGGGAGCTACGAGCAGTACTTC. Translated: CASSHRTGSYEQYF.

The genes are TRBV25-1 and TRBJ2-7; D is perhaps TRBD2 (5 bases). Per germline, CDR1 MGHDK and CDR2 SYGVNS. V was pared by 4 bases and J by 2 bases, with 12 bases between. The CDR3 totals 14 residues. The CDR3 region has the DNA TGTGCCAGCAGTGGGGGTAGAGGGCCCTACGAGCAGTACTTC. Residues: CASSGGRGPYEQYF.

The V gene is TRBV5-4, the J gene TRBJ1-2; no definite D call. Germline V gene lookup returns CDR1 SGHNT and CDR2 YYREEE (reference sequence). Trimming cost V 2 bases and J 2 bases, with 10 bases left between them. The CDR3 is made up of 14 amino acids. Here the CDR3 DNA reads TGTGCCAGCAGCTTAGCGGGCAGCAACTATGGCTACACCTTC. It is translated as CASSLAGSNYGYTF.